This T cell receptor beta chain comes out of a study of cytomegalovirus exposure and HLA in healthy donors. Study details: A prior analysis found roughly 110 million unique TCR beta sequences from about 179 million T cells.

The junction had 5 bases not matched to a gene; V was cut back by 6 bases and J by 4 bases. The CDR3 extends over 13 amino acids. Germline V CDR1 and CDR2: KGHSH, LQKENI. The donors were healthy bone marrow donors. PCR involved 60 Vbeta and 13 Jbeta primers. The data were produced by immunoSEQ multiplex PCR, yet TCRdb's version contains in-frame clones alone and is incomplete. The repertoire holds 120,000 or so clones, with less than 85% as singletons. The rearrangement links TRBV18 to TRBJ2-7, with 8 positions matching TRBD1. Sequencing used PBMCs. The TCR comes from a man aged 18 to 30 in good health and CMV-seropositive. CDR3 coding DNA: TGTGCCAGCTCTCGGGACAGGTTGTACGAGCAGTACTTC. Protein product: CASSRDRLYEQYF.